This TCR beta chain was profiled in a study of blood T cell repertoires in COVID-19 (TCRdb year 2020). Regarding the research as a whole: The collaborator samples originated in the United States, Italy and Spain and spanned the acute and convalescent phases of COVID-19. A freely available public database, intended as a resource for researchers studying the immune response to SARS-CoV-2, is where the repertoires were released. The material from the prospective study consisted of cDNA or gDNA derived from T cells, B-cell-depleted T cells, or PBMCs. Where HLA class I and class II types were available, the types were taken from metadata supplied by the sample provider, not from assay-based typing. Nearly every sample came with metadata listing a de-identified subject ID, COVID-19 status, age in years and sex. The samples were drawn from the first 160 participants of the ongoing ImmuneRACE study and from about 1,200 subjects provided by 6 global collaborators. The dataset comprised deeply sampled blood TCRbeta repertoires from subjects exposed to, actively infected with, or recovered from COVID-19.

As regards this clone: Its antigen is unknown. No much larger clonotype is one base removed from it; base qualities were not supplied.

Results and caveats for the whole study, not just this receptor: The amount of clinical and demographic metadata varied by source and participant and was provided uncurated.

The immunoSEQ Assay, a bias-controlled multiplex PCR, was used to amplify TCRbeta CDR3 regions from genomic DNA. On the authors' methods: The number of nucleated cells in each sample was estimated from the amplification of reference gene primers within the assay. Sequence reads were collapsed and filtered to measure the absolute abundance of every unique TCRbeta CDR3 rearrangement. For each sample, productive Simpson clonality was calculated by taking the square root of Simpson's diversity index across productive rearrangements. In TCRdb, the immuneACCESS table is reduced to in-frame sequences with V and J assigned. These tables do not hold every clone; where another copy was compared, an unresolved V gene accounts for under half, and the others remain unexplained. The V and J calls and clone size were taken over from that table, and D and trimming were inferred from the DNA. The sample records 250,000 or so clones, 60% to 75% of which are singletons. Approximately 3.2% of the sample comes from the top ten.

Whole blood was collected in K2EDTA tubes by collaborating institutions according to the institutions' own protocols. For TCRbeta analysis, collaborator samples were shipped as frozen whole blood, as isolated PBMCs, or as DNA extracted from either sample type. As encoded in the germline V gene, CDR1 is SGDLS while CDR2 is YYNGEE. Including the terminal cysteine and phenylalanine, the CDR3 comprises 15 residues. Just the 45-base CDR3 DNA is kept, in frame starting at base 1. The trim is 4 bases for V and 6 bases for J, with a gap of 17 bases between the germline ends. The sample consisted of peripheral blood. This clonotype was sampled from a woman over 75 with acute or convalescent COVID-19. In this chain, TRBV9 is recombined with TRBJ1-5; TRBD1 is possibly the D segment (5 matching bases). CDR3 sequence: CASSPGGEGSQPQHF. The DNA sequence is given as TGTGCCAGCAGCCCCGGGGGGGAGGGGAGTCAGCCCCAGCATTTT.